This TCR beta chain was recorded in a study of T cell changes during pregnancy in multiple sclerosis. The method was immunoSEQ multiplex PCR; TCRdb's version includes in-frame clones alone and lacks a portion of them. The sample holds 91,000 or so clones, 80% to 95% seen once. The CDR3 consists of 15 residues. The germline V gene encodes CDR1 SNHLY and CDR2 FYNNEI. Trimming removed 5 bases at V and 3 bases at J, with 13 bases between. The receptor comes from a female donor with multiple sclerosis, enrolled in a pregnancy study. The input for sequencing was peripheral blood, taken after pregnancy. J is TRBJ2-2 and V is TRBV2; unclear D gene. The CDR3 DNA follows: TGTGCCAGCAGTCAGGCCAGCCATTACACCGGGGAGCTGTTTTTT. It yields the protein CASSQASHYTGELFF.